A single sample gave rise to the 8 T cell receptor beta chains below, sequenced in a study of regulatory T cells in long-lasting Graves disease. Investigators prepared the TCR beta libraries by applying iRepertoire HTBI primers and Arm-PCR of CDR3 regions. TCRdb analysed the multiplex PCR reads with MiXCR anew, one entry per CDR3 protein. The table includes about 430,000 distinct CDR3 sequences, 21% detected once. As to time point: persistent/refractory GD, antithyroid drugs over 5 years with positive TRAb. RNA from PBMCs was the source of the TCR library. Sequencing used peripheral blood mononuclear cells (PBMCs), obtained when the disease was refractory, from a patient treated with antithyroid drugs. These TCRs come from a female donor with Graves disease.

There are a few counts of this clonotype. This sequence joins TRBV6-2 or TRBV6-3 and TRBJ2-5; 8 bases agree with TRBD2. The germline CDR1 and CDR2 sequences are MNHEY and SVGEGT. This CDR3 spans 17 amino acids. V lost 5 bases and J lost 2; bases outside the gene matches: 13. This CDR3 is CASSPRPIGRAQETQYF. For the CDR3, the DNA is TGTGCCAGCAGTCCCAGGCCCATCGGGAGGGCTCAAGAGACCCAGTACTTC.

This clonotype was seen ten or more times. This sequence joins TRBV7-8 and TRBJ2-7; D is possibly TRBD2 (5 bases). The CDR3 covers 16 residues. Per the germline V gene, CDR1 is SGHVS and CDR2 is FQNEAQ. V was shortened by 2 bases and J by 5 bases, with 19 bases between the two germline ends. CDR3 sequence reads: CASSLRASINSDEQYF. The CDR3 DNA reads TGTGCCAGCAGCTTAAGAGCTAGCATCAATAGCGACGAGCAGTACTTC.

This clonotype was detected only a few times. V is TRBV20-1 and J is TRBJ1-2; weak D call: TRBD1 (5 bases). Trimming left V 4 bases short and J 7 bases short, with 13 bases between. This CDR3 contains 12 residues. The germline CDR1 and CDR2 sequences are DFQATT and SNEGSKA (reference sequence). The CDR3 spells CSATLLRGGYTF. As DNA, the CDR3 is TGCAGTGCTACCCTCCTGAGGGGTGGCTACACCTTC.

This clonotype occurred a few times. The chain carries TRBV28 and TRBJ2-5; 10 bases are a match to TRBD2. With V trimmed by 6 bases and J by 5 bases, 21 bases remained unmatched. Germline V gene sequence: CDR1 MDHEN, CDR2 SYDVKM. CDR3 length: 19 residues. As DNA, the CDR3 is TGTGCCAGCAGCCCAAAGGGGAGGCTAGCGGGAGAAAATTGGGAGACCCAGTACTTC. This translates into CASSPKGRLAGENWETQYF.

This clonotype was counted a few times. This chain connects TRBV25-1 to TRBJ1-1, with D possibly TRBD1 on 5 matching bases. The germline gives CDR1 MGHDK, CDR2 SYGVNS. The CDR3 has 16 amino acids. The ends were cut back, 2 bases at V and 4 bases at J, with 17 bases in the middle. Here the CDR3 reads CASSEEAFGGSTEAFF. CDR3 DNA: TGTGCCAGCAGTGAAGAGGCTTTCGGGGGGAGCACTGAAGCTTTCTTT.

This clonotype has just a few counts. A much larger clone lies one base from this, so it may be a read error. The gene calls are TRBV28 and TRBJ2-5; D remains unclear. The V and J ends lost 1 base and 2 bases respectively, with 5 bases between them. Germline CDR1 is MDHEN and CDR2 is SYDVKM. The CDR3 sequence is 13 residues long. The CDR3 protein is CASSLFPQETQYF. CDR3 bases: TGTGCCAGCAGTTTATTCCCGCAAGAGACCCAGTACTTC.

This clonotype occurred many times. J is TRBJ1-1 and V is TRBV7-9; no definite D call. The ends were cut back, 1 base at V and 10 bases at J, with 13 bases in the middle. The CDR3 has 13 amino acids. CDR1 SEHNR and CDR2 FQNEAQ come from the germline V gene (reference sequence). The CDR3 region is CASSLVVGEVAFF. CDR3 nucleotide sequence: TGTGCCAGCAGCTTAGTTGTCGGGGAGGTAGCTTTCTTT.

This clonotype has more than one count but fewer than ten. The V and J genes are TRBV29-1 and TRBJ1-1, with D perhaps matching TRBD1 (5 bases). CDR1 and CDR2 from the germline V gene are SQVTM and ANQGSEA. Trimming took 6 bases from V and 0 from J, leaving 14 bases between them. This CDR3 contains 14 residues. The CDR3 region is CSVGPTGVNTEAFF. Here the CDR3 DNA reads TGCAGCGTAGGACCCACAGGCGTGAACACTGAAGCTTTCTTT.